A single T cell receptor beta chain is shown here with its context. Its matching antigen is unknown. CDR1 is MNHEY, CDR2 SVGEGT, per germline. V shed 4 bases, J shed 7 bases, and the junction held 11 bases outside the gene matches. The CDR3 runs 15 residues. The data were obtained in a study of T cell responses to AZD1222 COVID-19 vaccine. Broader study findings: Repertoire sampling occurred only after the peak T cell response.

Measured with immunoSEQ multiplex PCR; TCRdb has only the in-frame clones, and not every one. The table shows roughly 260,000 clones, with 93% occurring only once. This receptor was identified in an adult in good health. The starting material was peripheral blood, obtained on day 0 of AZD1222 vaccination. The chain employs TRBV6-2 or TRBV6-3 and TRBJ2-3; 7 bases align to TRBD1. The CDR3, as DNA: TGTGCCAGCAGTTGGCCCAGACAGGGTCCAAATACGCAGTATTTT. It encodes CASSWPRQGPNTQYF.